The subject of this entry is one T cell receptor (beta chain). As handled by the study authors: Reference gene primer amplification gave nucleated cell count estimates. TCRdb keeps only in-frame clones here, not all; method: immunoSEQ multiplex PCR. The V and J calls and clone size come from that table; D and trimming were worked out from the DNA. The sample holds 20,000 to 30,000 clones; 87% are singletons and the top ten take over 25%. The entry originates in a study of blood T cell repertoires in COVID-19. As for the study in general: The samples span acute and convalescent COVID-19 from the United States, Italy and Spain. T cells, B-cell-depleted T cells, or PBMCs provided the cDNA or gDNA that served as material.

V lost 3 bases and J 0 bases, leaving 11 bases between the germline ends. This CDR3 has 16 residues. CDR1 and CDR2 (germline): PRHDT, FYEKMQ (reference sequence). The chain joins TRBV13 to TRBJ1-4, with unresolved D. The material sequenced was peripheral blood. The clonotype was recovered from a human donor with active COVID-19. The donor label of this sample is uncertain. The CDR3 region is CASSFWGVATNEKLFF. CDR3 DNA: TGTGCCAGCAGCTTCTGGGGAGTTGCAACTAATGAAAAACTGTTTTTT.